A selection of T cell receptor beta chains follows, all from one sample in a study of T cell repertoires in cytomegalovirus infection. TCRdb ran MiXCR on the reads and lists one entry per CDR3 protein. The data contain approximately 910,000 distinct CDR3 sequences, approximately 31% of them singletons. Their antigens remain unidentified. Here the sequenced sample was cultured CD8+ T cells from PBMCs, taken from culture after CMV antigen stimulation. Receptor source: a human donor in good health (CMV status not recorded). Some clones in this sample may be carry-over from other donors' samples. The CDR3 runs from the conserved cysteine through the conserved F or W. D genes are given only for firm matches. Size is stated for part of the rows, as once, few or many counts, or as a class when the clone is expanded.

D	V	J	size	DNA	CDR3
TRBD1	TRBV3-1	TRBJ2-2	NA	TGTGCCAGCAGCCAAGAGAGGGACAGTAAGAGTTTTGGCGGGGAGCTGTTTTTT	CASSQERDSKSFGGELFF
TRBD2	TRBV6-6	TRBJ2-1	few	TGTGCCAGCAGTGGGACTAGCGGGGGTGGTGAGCAGTTCTTC	CASSGTSGGGEQFF
TRBD2	TRBV4-3	TRBJ2-3	NA	TGCGCCAGCAGCCGCTTCCTTGTAGCGGGGGGACCCACAGATACGCAGTATTTT	CASSRFLVAGGPTDTQYF
TRBD2	TRBV6-2/TRBV6-3	TRBJ2-1	NA	TGTGCCAGCAGAGTTCTCGGGCTAGCGGGGTCCTCCAATGAGCAGTTCTTC	CASRVLGLAGSSNEQFF
NA	TRBV12-3/TRBV12-4	TRBJ2-2	few	TGTGCCAGCAGTTGGCAGGCGAACACCGGGGAGCTGTTTTTT	CASSWQANTGELFF
NA	TRBV5-6	TRBJ2-2	few	TGTGCCAGCAGCGGGGCGGGGACCGGGGAGCTGTTTTTT	CASSGAGTGELFF
NA	TRBV27	TRBJ2-5	NA	TGTGCCAGCAGTTTATCCCCAGGGAGGCTCGAGACCCAGTACTTC	CASSLSPGRLETQYF
NA	TRBV7-2	TRBJ1-5	few	TGTGCCAGCAGAACGACAGCTACTAGCAATCAGCCCCAGCATTTT	CASRTTATSNQPQHF
NA	TRBV11-2	TRBJ1-1	NA	TGTGCCAGCAGCTTATGGACGTCGGGCCCGGACAGTAACACTGAAGCTTTCTTT	CASSLWTSGPDSNTEAFF
NA	TRBV19	TRBJ2-3	NA	TGTGCCAGTAGTGATTATTCCACAGATACGCAGTATTTT	CASSDYSTDTQYF
NA	TRBV12-3/TRBV12-4	TRBJ2-1	few	TGTGCCAGCAGTCAACCGGGACTCAGCTACAATGAGCAGTTCTTC	CASSQPGLSYNEQFF
NA	TRBV12-3/TRBV12-4	TRBJ2-2	once	TGTGCCAGCAGTTTTAAGACATACCTTAGCACCGGGGAGCTGTTTTTT	CASSFKTYLSTGELFF
NA	TRBV12-3/TRBV12-4	TRBJ1-5	many	TGTGCCAGCAGTTTAGTCGTCAGGGTTGTAAACAATCAGCCCCAGCATTTT	CASSLVVRVVNNQPQHF
NA	TRBV12-3/TRBV12-4	TRBJ2-3	many	TGTGCCAGCAGCGGGACCCGCGAGGGCACAGATACGCAGTATTTT	CASSGTREGTDTQYF
TRBD1	TRBV2	TRBJ1-5	few	TGTGCCAGCAGTCAGCGCACTCCCGGGACAGACCCTTATCAGCCCCAGCATTTT	CASSQRTPGTDPYQPQHF
TRBD1	TRBV6-1	TRBJ2-1	NA	TGTGCCAGCAGTGAATTCGGGACAGTCTCCTACAATGAGCAGTTCTTC	CASSEFGTVSYNEQFF
TRBD2	TRBV7-8	TRBJ2-3	few	TGTGCCAGCAGCTCAATACTAGCGGGGGACACAGATACGCAGTATTTT	CASSSILAGDTDTQYF
TRBD1	TRBV12-3/TRBV12-4	TRBJ1-1	NA	TGTGCCAGCAGAGACAGGGGCATTAATGAAGCTTTCTTT	CASRDRGINEAFF
NA	TRBV19	TRBJ1-1	few	TGTGCCAGTAGGTGGAGGGGAGACACTGAAGCTTTCTTT	CASRWRGDTEAFF
NA	TRBV7-9	TRBJ2-1	few	TGTGCCAGCCCCCCGGCCCAGGGAGGAAATGAGCAGTTCTTC	CASPPAQGGNEQFF
NA	TRBV19	TRBJ2-3	NA	TGTGCCAGTAGTCCCCGACAGATATATAGCACAGATACGCAGTATTTT	CASSPRQIYSTDTQYF
TRBD1	TRBV7-6	TRBJ1-1	NA	TGTGCCAGCAGTCCGGGGGGACAGTTGAACACTGAAGCTTTCTTT	CASSPGGQLNTEAFF
NA	TRBV7-6	TRBJ2-7	many	TGTGCCAGCAGCTTATACGCCGGGGCTCCCCCCTACGAGCAGTACTTC	CASSLYAGAPPYEQYF
TRBD1	TRBV7-6	TRBJ2-2	NA	TGTGCCAGCAGCTCCGGGACAGGGGGCCACGGGGAGCTGTTTTTT	CASSSGTGGHGELFF
NA	TRBV28	TRBJ1-2	NA	TGTGCCAGCAGGGGGGGCGGGATGAACTATGGCTACACCTTC	CASRGGGMNYGYTF
NA	TRBV7-2	TRBJ1-5	many	TGTGCCAGCAGCTTAGTCGCAGGGGCGAATCAGCCCCAGCATTTT	CASSLVAGANQPQHF
NA	TRBV7-2	TRBJ2-1	many	TGTGCCAGCAGCTTACGGCTACCCCCTTACAATGAGCAGTTCTTC	CASSLRLPPYNEQFF
TRBD1	TRBV19	TRBJ1-6	NA	TGTGCCAGCCGACCGGGACAGGGGGCCGTGAGCTCCTATAATTCACCCCTCCACTTT	CASRPGQGAVSSYNSPLHF
NA	TRBV25-1	TRBJ1-6	NA	TGTGCCAGCAGTGAATATAAGGAGAGCTCCTATAATTCACCCCTCCACTTT	CASSEYKESSYNSPLHF
NA	TRBV7-4	TRBJ2-2	NA	TGTGCCAGGGACACCACCGCGAACACCGGGGAGCTGTTTTTT	CARDTTANTGELFF
NA	TRBV10-3	TRBJ2-3	many	TGTGCCATCAGTGAGTCTGCGGTGATCACAGATACGCAGTATTTT	CAISESAVITDTQYF
TRBD2	TRBV25-1	TRBJ2-5	few	TGTGCCTCTCTTGGGCTAGCGGGGCAAGAGACCCAGTACTTC	CASLGLAGQETQYF
TRBD2	TRBV19	TRBJ2-1	many	TGTGCCAGTAGATTTAATCCTAGCGGGGTCAATGAGCAGTTCTTC	CASRFNPSGVNEQFF
NA	TRBV7-8	TRBJ1-5	many	TGTGCCAGCAGCTTAGGGGGGGGCCCTAATCAGCCCCAGCATTTT	CASSLGGGPNQPQHF
NA	TRBV12-3/TRBV12-4	TRBJ2-6	NA	TGTGCCAGCAGTTTTAGGCCTGGGGCCAACGTCCTGACTTTC	CASSFRPGANVLTF
NA	TRBV14	TRBJ1-1	NA	TGTGCCAGCAGCCAAGACAGATTTACTGAAGCTTTCTTT	CASSQDRFTEAFF
TRBD1	TRBV6-6	TRBJ2-1	NA	TGTGCCAGCAGTTACTCGAGTTGGTTAGTTAGGGGGCGCGGCGATGAGCAGTTCTTC	CASSYSSWLVRGRGDEQFF
NA	TRBV5-4	TRBJ1-4	many	TGTGCCAGCAGCTTGCCCGGGGATGAAAAACTGTTTTTT	CASSLPGDEKLFF
TRBD1	TRBV6-1	TRBJ2-7	few	TGTGCCAGCAGTGACAGGGGGTCCTTCTACGAGCAGTACTTC	CASSDRGSFYEQYF
NA	TRBV10-2	TRBJ1-1	NA	TGCGCCAGCTGGCCAGGGATGATGAACACTGAAGCTTTCTTT	CASWPGMMNTEAFF
NA	TRBV6-6	TRBJ2-1	NA	TGTGCCAGCAGTTACGGAGTAGCACTCCAGTTCTTC	CASSYGVALQFF
NA	TRBV11-2	TRBJ2-1	many	TGTGCCAGCAGCGACCGACAAAGCCTTAACAATGAGCAGTTCTTC	CASSDRQSLNNEQFF
TRBD1	TRBV20-1	TRBJ2-7	few	TGCAGTGCTATAAGTTCGGACAGGGGCACGTACGAGCAGTACTTC	CSAISSDRGTYEQYF
NA	TRBV7-4	TRBJ1-1	NA	TGTGCCAGCAGCATCGGAGCCCAGGAAGCTTTCTTT	CASSIGAQEAFF
NA	TRBV29-1	TRBJ1-2	NA	TGCAGCGTTAGGGACGGAAGTAACTATGGCTACACCTTC	CSVRDGSNYGYTF
NA	TRBV15	TRBJ1-5	few	TGTGCCACCAGCGCTAAAATCCAGGGGATTCAGCCCCAGCATTTT	CATSAKIQGIQPQHF